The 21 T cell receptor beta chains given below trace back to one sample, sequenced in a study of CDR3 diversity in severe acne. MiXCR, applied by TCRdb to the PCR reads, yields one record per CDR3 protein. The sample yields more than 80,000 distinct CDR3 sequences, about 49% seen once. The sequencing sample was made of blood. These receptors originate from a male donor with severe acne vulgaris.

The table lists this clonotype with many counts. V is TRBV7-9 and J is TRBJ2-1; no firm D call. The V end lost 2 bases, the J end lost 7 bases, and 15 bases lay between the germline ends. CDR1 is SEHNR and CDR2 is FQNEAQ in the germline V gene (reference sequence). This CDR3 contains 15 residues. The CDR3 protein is CASSLNQGYRNEQFF. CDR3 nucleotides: TGTGCCAGCAGCTTAAATCAAGGGTATCGGAATGAGCAGTTCTTC.

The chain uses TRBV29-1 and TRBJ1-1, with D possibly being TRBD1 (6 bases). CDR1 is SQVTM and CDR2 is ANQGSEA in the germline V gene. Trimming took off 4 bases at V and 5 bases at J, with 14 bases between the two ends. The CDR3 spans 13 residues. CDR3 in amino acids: CSVGFGGRTEAFF. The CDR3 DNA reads TGCAGCGTTGGTTTCGGGGGGCGGACTGAAGCTTTCTTT.

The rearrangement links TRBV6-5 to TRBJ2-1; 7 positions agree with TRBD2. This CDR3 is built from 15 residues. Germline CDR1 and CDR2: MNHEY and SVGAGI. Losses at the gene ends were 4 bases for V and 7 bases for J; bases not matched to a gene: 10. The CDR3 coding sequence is TGTGCCAGCAGTTCCCTAGCGGCCTCGGGGAATGAGCAGTTCTTC. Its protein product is CASSSLAASGNEQFF.

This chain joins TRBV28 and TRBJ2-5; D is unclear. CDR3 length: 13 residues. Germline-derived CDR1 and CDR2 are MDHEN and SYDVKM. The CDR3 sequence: CVRWIFRVETQYF. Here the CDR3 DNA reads TGTGTGCGCTGGATCTTCAGAGTAGAGACCCAGTACTTC.

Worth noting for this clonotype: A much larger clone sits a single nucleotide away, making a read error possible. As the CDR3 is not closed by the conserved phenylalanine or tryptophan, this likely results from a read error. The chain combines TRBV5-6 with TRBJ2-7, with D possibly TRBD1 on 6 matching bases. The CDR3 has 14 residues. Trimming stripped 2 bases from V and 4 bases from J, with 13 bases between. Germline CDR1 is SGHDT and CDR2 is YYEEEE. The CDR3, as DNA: TGTGCCAGCAGCTTTGCCCGGACAGTATACGAGCAGTACCTC. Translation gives CASSFARTVYEQYL.

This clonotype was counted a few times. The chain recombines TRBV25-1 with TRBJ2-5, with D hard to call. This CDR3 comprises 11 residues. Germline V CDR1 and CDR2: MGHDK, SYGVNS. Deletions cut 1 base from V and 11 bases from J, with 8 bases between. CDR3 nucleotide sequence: TGTGCCAGCAGTGAATCTGCCCAGCAGTACTTC. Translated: CASSESAQQYF.

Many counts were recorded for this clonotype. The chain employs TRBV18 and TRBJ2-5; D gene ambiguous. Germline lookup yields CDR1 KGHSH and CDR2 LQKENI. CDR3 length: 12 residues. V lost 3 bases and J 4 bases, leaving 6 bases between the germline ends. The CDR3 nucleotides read TGTGCCAGCTCACCCTCTGGAGAGACCCAGTACTTC. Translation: CASSPSGETQYF.

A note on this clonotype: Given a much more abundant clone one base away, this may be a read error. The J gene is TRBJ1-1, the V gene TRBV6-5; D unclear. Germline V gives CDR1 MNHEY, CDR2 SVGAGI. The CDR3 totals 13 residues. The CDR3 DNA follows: TGTGCCAGCAAGGGAGTGGGAAACACTGAAGATTTCTTT. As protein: CASKGVGNTEDFF.

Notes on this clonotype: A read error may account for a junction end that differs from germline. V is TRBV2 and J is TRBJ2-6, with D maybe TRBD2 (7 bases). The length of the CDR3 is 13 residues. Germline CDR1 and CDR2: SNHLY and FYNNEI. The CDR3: CAGRVSMGDTEAF. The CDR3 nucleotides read TGTGCGGGGAGGGTCTCTATGGGGGACACTGAAGCTTTC.

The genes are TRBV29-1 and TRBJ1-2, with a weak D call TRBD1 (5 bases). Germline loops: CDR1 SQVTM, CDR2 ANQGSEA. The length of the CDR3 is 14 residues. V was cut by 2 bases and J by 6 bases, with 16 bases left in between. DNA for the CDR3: TGCAGCGTTGAAAGTCTGCAGGGTATGGATGGCTACACCTTC. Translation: CSVESLQGMDGYTF.

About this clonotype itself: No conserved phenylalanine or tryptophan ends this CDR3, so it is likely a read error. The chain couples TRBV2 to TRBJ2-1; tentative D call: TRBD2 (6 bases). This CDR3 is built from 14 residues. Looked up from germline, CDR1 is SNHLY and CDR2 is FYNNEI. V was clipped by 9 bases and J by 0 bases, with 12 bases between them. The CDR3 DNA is TGTGCCAGTCAGCCGGGACTCTCCTACAATGAGCAGTTCAGA. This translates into CASQPGLSYNEQFR.

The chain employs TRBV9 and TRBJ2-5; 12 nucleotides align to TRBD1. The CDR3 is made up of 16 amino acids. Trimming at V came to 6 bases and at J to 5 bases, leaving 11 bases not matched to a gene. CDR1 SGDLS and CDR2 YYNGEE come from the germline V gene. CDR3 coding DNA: TGTGCCAGCAACCCTCTCGGGGACAGGGGGCAGGAGACCCAGTACTTC. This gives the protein CASNPLGDRGQETQYF.

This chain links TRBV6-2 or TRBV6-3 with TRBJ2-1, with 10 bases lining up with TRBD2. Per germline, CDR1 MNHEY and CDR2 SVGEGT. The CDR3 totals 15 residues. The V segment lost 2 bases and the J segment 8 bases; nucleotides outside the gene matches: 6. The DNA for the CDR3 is TGTGCCAGCAGTTACACAAGCGGGAGGGCCTATGAGCAGTTCTTC. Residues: CASSYTSGRAYEQFF.

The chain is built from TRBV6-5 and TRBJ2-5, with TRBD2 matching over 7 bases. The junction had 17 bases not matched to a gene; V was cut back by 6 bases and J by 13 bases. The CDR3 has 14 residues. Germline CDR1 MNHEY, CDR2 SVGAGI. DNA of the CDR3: TGTGCCAGCAGACCGGACTGGGGGGGTGAAAAACTGTACTTC. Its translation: CASRPDWGGEKLYF.

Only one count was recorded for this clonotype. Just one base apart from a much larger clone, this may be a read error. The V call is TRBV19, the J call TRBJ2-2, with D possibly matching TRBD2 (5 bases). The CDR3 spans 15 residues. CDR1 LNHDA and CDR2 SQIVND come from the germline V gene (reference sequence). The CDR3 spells CASSIMRQSTGVLFF. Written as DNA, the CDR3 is TGTGCCAGTAGTATTATGAGGCAGAGCACCGGGGTGCTGTTTTTT.

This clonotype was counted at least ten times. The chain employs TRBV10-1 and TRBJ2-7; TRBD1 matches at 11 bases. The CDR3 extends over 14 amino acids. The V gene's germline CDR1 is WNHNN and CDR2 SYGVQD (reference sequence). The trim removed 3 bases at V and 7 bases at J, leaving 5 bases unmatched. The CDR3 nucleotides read TGCGCCAGCAGTGAATGGACAGGGGGCGCGGAGCAGTACTTC. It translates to CASSEWTGGAEQYF.

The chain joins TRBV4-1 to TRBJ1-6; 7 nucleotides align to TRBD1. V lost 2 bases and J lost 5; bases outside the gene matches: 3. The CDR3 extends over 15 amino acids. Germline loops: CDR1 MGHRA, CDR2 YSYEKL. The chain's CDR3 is CASSQRTGDNSPLHF. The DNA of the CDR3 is TGCGCCAGCAGCCAAAGGACAGGCGATAATTCACCCCTCCACTTT.

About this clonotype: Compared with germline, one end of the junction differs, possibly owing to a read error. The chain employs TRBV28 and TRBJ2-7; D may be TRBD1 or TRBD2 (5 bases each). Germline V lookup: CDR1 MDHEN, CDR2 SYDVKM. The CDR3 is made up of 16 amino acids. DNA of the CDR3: TGCGCCAGCAGTTCGACCGGGACCAAGGACCCCTACGAGCAGTACTTC. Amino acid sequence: CASSSTGTKDPYEQYF. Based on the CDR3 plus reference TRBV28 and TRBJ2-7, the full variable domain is DVKVTQSSRYLVKRTGEKVFLECVQDMDHENMFWYRQDPGLGLRLIYFSYDVKMKEKGDIPEGYSVSREKKERFSLILESASTNQTSMYLCASSSTGTKDPYEQYFGPGTRLTVT.

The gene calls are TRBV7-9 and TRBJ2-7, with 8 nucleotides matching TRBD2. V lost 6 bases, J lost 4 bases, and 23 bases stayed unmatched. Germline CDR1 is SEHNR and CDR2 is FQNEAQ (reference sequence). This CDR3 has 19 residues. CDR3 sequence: CASSLPSTSAEPIGYEQYF. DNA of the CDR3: TGTGCCAGCAGTCTCCCGTCGACTAGCGCCGAACCCATTGGGTACGAGCAGTACTTC.

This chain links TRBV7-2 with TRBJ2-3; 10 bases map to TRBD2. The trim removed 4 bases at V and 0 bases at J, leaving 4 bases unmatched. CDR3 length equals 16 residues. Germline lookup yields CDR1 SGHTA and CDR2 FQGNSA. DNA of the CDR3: TGTGCCAGCAGCTCGGGACTAGCGCTTAGCACAGATACGCAGTATTTT. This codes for CASSSGLALSTDTQYF.

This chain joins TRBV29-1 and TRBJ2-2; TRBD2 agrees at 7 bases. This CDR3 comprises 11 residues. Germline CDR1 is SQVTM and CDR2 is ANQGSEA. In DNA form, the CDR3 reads TGCACGGGGGGTGATGCCGGGGAGCTGTTTTTT. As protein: CTGGDAGELFF.